What follows are 9 T cell receptor beta chains derived from one specimen sequenced in a study of cytomegalovirus exposure and HLA in healthy donors. The assay was immunoSEQ multiplex PCR, and TCRdb's table has in-frame clones only and misses some. The data hold 130,000 to 150,000 clones, with about 88% observed a single time. Sequenced input: PBMCs. These receptors came from a woman between 18 and 29 years old in good health and CMV-seropositive.

V usage is TRBV10-3 and J usage is TRBJ2-5; 10 nucleotides align to TRBD2. Germline loops: CDR1 ENHRY, CDR2 SYGVKD. V shed 6 bases and J 2 bases; nucleotides not matched to a gene: 6. This CDR3 is built from 15 residues. In nucleotides, the CDR3 is TGTGCCATCAGCCCAATAGCGGGGGGACAAGAGACCCAGTACTTC. Its translation is CAISPIAGGQETQYF.

The J gene is TRBJ1-2, the V gene TRBV9; maybe TRBD1 (5 bases). CDR3 length equals 14 residues. V was trimmed by 0 bases and J by 4 bases, leaving 10 bases between them. Germline V gene lookup returns CDR1 SGDLS and CDR2 YYNGEE. The CDR3 is CASSVGGRVYGYTF. The CDR3 nucleotides are TGTGCCAGCAGCGTAGGGGGCAGGGTCTATGGCTACACCTTC.

This clone was picked up a small number of times. The chain links TRBV7-9 to TRBJ2-1; D might be TRBD2 (5 bases). Germline V gives CDR1 SEHNR, CDR2 FQNEAQ (reference sequence). The CDR3 covers 15 residues. Trimming removed 6 bases at V and 5 bases at J, with 17 bases between. CDR3 DNA: TGTGCCAGCAGGAGGGCTAGACCCCCCGACAATGAGCAGTTCTTC. Its protein product is CASRRARPPDNEQFF.

The chain uses TRBV6-1 and TRBJ1-4, with TRBD1 as a possible D gene (5 bases). Germline V lookup: CDR1 MNHNS, CDR2 SASEGT. V shed 3 bases and J shed 3 bases, with 11 bases lying between them. The CDR3 loop spans 15 amino acids. CDR3 protein: CASSDVGGANEKLFF. CDR3 bases: TGTGCCAGCAGTGATGTCGGAGGGGCTAATGAAAAACTGTTTTTT.

This sequence joins TRBV4-2 and TRBJ2-4; 9 bases line up with TRBD2. The CDR3 consists of 18 residues. CDR1 and CDR2 from the germline V gene are LGHNA and YNFKEQ. After removal of 2 bases from V and 0 bases from J, the junction contained 8 bases not matched to a gene. The CDR3 sequence: CASSQLTSGGLAKNIQYF. CDR3 bases: TGTGCCAGCAGCCAATTGACTAGCGGCGGACTAGCCAAAAACATTCAGTACTTC.

This clone showed up just once. The chain's CDR3 is CASSLGWISGGTGELFF. CDR3 nucleotides: TGTGCCAGCAGCTTGGGGTGGATTAGCGGGGGAACCGGGGAGCTGTTTTTT. The J gene is TRBJ2-2, the V gene TRBV5-4; 9 nucleotides align to TRBD2. The V and J ends lost 0 bases and 5 bases, in that order; junction bases with no gene match: 8. CDR3 length: 17 residues. Germline CDR1 reads SGHNT; CDR2 reads YYREEE (reference sequence).

The genes are TRBV18 and TRBJ2-3, with TRBD2 as a possible D gene (5 bases). The V end was cut by 3 bases, the J end by 15 bases, with 19 bases between. Germline V gives CDR1 KGHSH, CDR2 LQKENI. The CDR3 is made up of 13 amino acids. This CDR3 reads CASSPDSKDGNYF. The CDR3 DNA is TGTGCCAGCTCACCGGACTCGAAGGACGGGAATTATTTT.

The chain has TRBV19 and TRBJ2-5; D not resolved. The germline V gene encodes CDR1 LNHDA and CDR2 SQIVND (reference sequence). The CDR3 totals 14 residues. V lost 0 bases to trimming and J lost 1 base, with 6 bases between them. CDR3 DNA: TGTGCCAGTAGTATAGATCTGTTCCAAGAGACCCAGTACTTC. Its translation: CASSIDLFQETQYF.

The chain couples TRBV18 to TRBJ1-1; D uncertain. With 0 bases removed from V and 1 base from J, the gap between germline ends came to 6 bases. CDR1 is KGHSH, CDR2 LQKENI, per germline. The CDR3 sequence is 14 residues long. Here the CDR3 DNA reads TGTGCCAGCTCACCACCGTTGAGGAACACTGAAGCTTTCTTT. This translates into CASSPPLRNTEAFF.